This T cell receptor (beta chain) was captured in a study of blood T cell repertoires in COVID-19. Study context: Italy, Spain and the United States were the sources of the convalescent and acute COVID-19 samples. Sources were T cells, B-cell-depleted T cells, or PBMCs; the material itself was cDNA or gDNA.

In the original processing: Estimation of nucleated cell counts was performed using reference gene primer amplification. The assay was immunoSEQ multiplex PCR, and TCRdb's table has in-frame clones only and misses some. For V, J and clone size, that table is used; D and trimming come from the DNA. Seen here are 200,000 to 300,000 clones, 87% observed once, and the top ten hold roughly 2.5%. The TCR sequence derives from a woman between 50 and 59 years old with acute or convalescent COVID-19. Sequenced sample: peripheral blood.

The CDR3 DNA sequence: TGTGCCAGCAGCAATAGTGCTAGCACAGATACGCAGTATTTT. The encoded protein is CASSNSASTDTQYF. V is TRBV5-4 and J is TRBJ2-3; D call uncertain. Germline-derived CDR1 and CDR2 are SGHNT and YYREEE (reference sequence). This CDR3 has 14 residues. V lost 4 bases and J lost 0, with 9 bases in between.